The 24 T cell receptor beta chains below come from one sample, sequenced in a study of CD8+ T cells in alopecia areata listed by TCRdb under 2018. Taken with the paper, the label for time point translates to: baseline before oral tofacitinib. Libraries were prepared through the immunoSEQ multiplex PCR assay. For TCR sequencing, RNA was extracted from every sample and reverse transcribed into cDNA to serve as template. TCRdb retrieved this table from immuneACCESS and kept in-frame rearrangements only. Not all clones are present; in checked studies, unresolved V genes account for under half, and no reason is known for the remainder. Within this sample are 200,000 or so clones, with more than 45% of them counted one time only. The ten top clones hold more than 0.4% of the sample. The material was CD4+ T cells sorted from blood, obtained at week 0. These receptors all stem from a human donor with alopecia areata.

V gene TRBV5-1 combines with J gene TRBJ1-1; 9 nucleotides align to TRBD1. J lost 0 bases, V lost 7 bases, and 4 bases had no gene match. CDR3 size: 14 residues. The germline V gene encodes CDR1 SGHRS and CDR2 YFSETQ. The CDR3 bases are TGCGCCAGCGGGACAGGGAACATGAACACTGAAGCTTTCTTT. Protein product: CASGTGNMNTEAFF.

This rearrangement joins TRBV4-1 to TRBJ2-1; TRBD2 agrees at 9 bases. The CDR3 is made up of 16 amino acids. V gave up 1 base and J gave up 4 bases; unmatched junction bases: 5. Germline V gene data show CDR1 as MGHRA and CDR2 as YSYEKL. CDR3 protein: CASSQAIAGVYNEQFF. The CDR3 region has the DNA TGCGCCAGCAGCCAAGCAATAGCGGGAGTATACAATGAGCAGTTCTTC.

This clone was seen a single time. CDR3 sequence (DNA): TGTGCCAGCAGTCTAGGGGCCGGGAACATTCAGTACTTC. It translates to CASSLGAGNIQYF. The V gene is TRBV25-1, the J gene TRBJ2-4, with D perhaps TRBD1 (5 bases). The CDR3 runs to 13 residues. Trimming took 5 bases from V and 7 from J, leaving 12 bases between them. CDR1 and CDR2 from the germline V gene are MGHDK and SYGVNS. The variable domain in full, with the rest retrieved from reference TRBV25-1 and TRBJ2-4, is EADIYQTPRYLVIGTGKKITLECSQTMGHDKMYWYQQDPGMELHLIHYSYGVNSTEKGDLSSESTVSRIRTEHFPLTLESARPSHTSQYLCASSLGAGNIQYFGAGTRLSVL.

The gene calls are TRBV6-5 and TRBJ2-1; TRBD2 matches 7 bases. CDR1 is MNHEY, CDR2 SVGAGI, per germline. The CDR3 is 11 amino acids. The J segment lost 8 bases and the V segment lost 8 bases, leaving 3 bases of the junction unmatched. The CDR3 loop is CASGLGYEQFF. CDR3 in DNA: TGTGCCAGCGGACTAGGGTATGAGCAGTTCTTC.

About this clone itself: The sample has other DNA sequences that encode this CDR3 too. The chain couples TRBV30 to TRBJ1-4; D is unresolved. V dropped 0 bases and J dropped 10 bases, with 6 bases sitting between them. From germline, CDR1 is GTSNPN and CDR2 SVGIG (reference sequence). This CDR3 spans 11 amino acids. The CDR3 DNA reads as TGTGCCTGGAGTGTAAACGGAAAACTGTTTTTT. Encoded protein: CAWSVNGKLFF.

The table lists this clone with a few counts. The J gene is TRBJ2-3, the V gene TRBV7-3; TRBD1 matches 7 bases. Germline CDR1 reads SGHTA; CDR2 reads FQGTGA. V shed 4 bases and J 5 bases; nucleotides not matched to a gene: 6. This CDR3 has 14 amino acids. CDR3 nucleotide sequence: TGTGCCAGCAGCTCGACAGGGAAGTTAGATACGCAGTATTTT. Encoded protein: CASSSTGKLDTQYF.

The rearrangement joins TRBV2 to TRBJ1-5; unclear D gene. The CDR3 length is 14 residues. CDR1 is SNHLY, CDR2 FYNNEI, per germline. Deletions cut 4 bases from V and 2 bases from J, with 9 bases between. The CDR3 loop reads CASSAAGGNQPQHF. The CDR3 bases are TGTGCCAGCAGTGCAGCTGGGGGCAATCAGCCCCAGCATTTT.

This clone occurred many times. This chain uses TRBV2 with TRBJ2-5, with D possibly being TRBD1 (7 bases). The CDR3 contains 14 residues. V lost 4 bases and J lost 4, with 13 bases in between. Germline V gene data show CDR1 as SNHLY and CDR2 as FYNNEI. The CDR3 spells CASSVGGGGETQYF. CDR3 coding DNA: TGTGCCAGCAGTGTCGGAGGGGGCGGAGAGACCCAGTACTTC.

This clone showed up just a few times. The rearrangement links TRBV30 to TRBJ1-2, with 7 bases matching TRBD1. In germline, CDR1 is GTSNPN, CDR2 SVGIG (reference sequence). J gave up 2 bases and V 3 bases, and 0 bases lay outside the gene matches. The CDR3 spans 12 residues. CDR3 bases: TGTGCCTGGAGGGGACAGAACTATGGCTACACCTTC. Its protein is CAWRGQNYGYTF.

The J gene is TRBJ2-5, the V gene TRBV7-2, with D possibly matching TRBD2 (5 bases). V dropped 4 bases and J dropped 2 bases, with 11 bases sitting between them. The CDR3 runs 14 residues. Germline V CDR1 and CDR2: SGHTA, FQGNSA. The CDR3 region is CASSWAGNQETQYF. CDR3 nucleotides: TGTGCCAGCAGCTGGGCGGGTAATCAAGAGACCCAGTACTTC.

The CDR3 loop reads CACVRTVTRGIMNTEAFF. The DNA of the CDR3 is TGTGCCTGCGTACGGACCGTGACCCGGGGGATAATGAACACTGAAGCTTTCTTT. The V call is TRBV30, the J call TRBJ1-1, with D possibly matching TRBD1 (5 bases). Germline CDR1 reads GTSNPN; CDR2 reads SVGIG (reference sequence). The CDR3 loop spans 18 amino acids. Trimming left V 6 bases short and J 0 bases short, with 26 bases between.

This sequence joins TRBV25-1 and TRBJ1-1; D unclear. CDR1 and CDR2 from the germline V gene are MGHDK and SYGVNS. The CDR3 contains 11 residues. V was trimmed by 4 bases and J by 4 bases, leaving 4 bases between them. In DNA form, the CDR3 reads TGTGCCAGCAGTGCTGGCACTGAAGCTTTCTTT. It is translated as CASSAGTEAFF.

The chain combines TRBV6-5 with TRBJ1-4, with a tentative D call TRBD1 (5 bases). Germline CDR1 and CDR2: MNHEY and SVGAGI. The CDR3 totals 15 residues. V was trimmed by 4 bases and J by 5 bases, leaving 14 bases between them. For the CDR3, the DNA is TGTGCCAGCAGTTCCGAAGGGGCCTTCAATGAAAAACTGTTTTTT. Translation: CASSSEGAFNEKLFF.

V and J are TRBV19 and TRBJ2-7, with 7 bases identical to TRBD1. Per the germline V gene, CDR1 is LNHDA and CDR2 is SQIVND (reference sequence). The CDR3 length is 14 residues. Trimming at V came to 6 bases and at J to 2 bases, leaving 7 bases not matched to a gene. This CDR3 reads CASSPGQPTYEQYF. CDR3 bases: TGTGCCAGTAGCCCGGGACAGCCAACCTACGAGCAGTACTTC.

This chain joins TRBV7-2 and TRBJ2-3; maybe TRBD2 (5 bases). CDR3 length equals 14 residues. Trimming cost V 1 base and J 5 bases, with 10 bases left between them. Per germline, CDR1 SGHTA and CDR2 FQGNSA. In nucleotides, the CDR3 is TGTGCCAGCAGCTTAGGTAGCGTACTAGATACGCAGTATTTT. Translated: CASSLGSVLDTQYF.

The chain is built from TRBV13 and TRBJ1-2; D is undetermined. V was clipped by 3 bases and J by 7 bases, with 9 bases between them. The CDR3 sequence is 12 residues long. Germline V gives CDR1 PRHDT, CDR2 FYEKMQ (reference sequence). This CDR3 reads CASSFAAVGYTF. In nucleotides, the CDR3 is TGTGCCAGCAGCTTCGCGGCTGTTGGCTACACCTTC.

This clone came up a few times. This rearrangement joins TRBV27 to TRBJ2-3; D may match TRBD1 or TRBD2 (5 bases each). In germline, CDR1 is MNHEY, CDR2 SMNVEV (reference sequence). V was cut by 2 bases and J by 4 bases, with 13 bases left in between. This CDR3 region has 15 residues. CDR3 sequence (DNA): TGTGCCAGCAGTTTAGATGTGGGGCGGGCAGATACGCAGTATTTT. Its translation: CASSLDVGRADTQYF.

CDR3 nucleotide sequence: TGTGCCTGGAGTGTACGGGACGGTGGTACGCAGTATTTT. Its translation: CAWSVRDGGTQYF. The rearrangement joins TRBV30 to TRBJ2-3; D assignment may be TRBD1 or TRBD2 (5 bases each). CDR3 length: 13 amino acids. CDR1 is GTSNPN and CDR2 is SVGIG in the germline V gene (reference sequence). V was pared by 0 bases and J by 8 bases, with 12 bases between.

This clone is deemed medium-sized. The chain links TRBV2 to TRBJ2-1; 8 nucleotides agree with TRBD1. The CDR3 spans 14 residues. Trimming removed 7 bases from V and 0 bases from J; junction bases left unmatched: 2. The germline CDR1 and CDR2 sequences are SNHLY and FYNNEI. The CDR3 loop is CASTDRGSYNEQFF. The CDR3, as DNA: TGTGCCAGCACCGACAGGGGCTCCTACAATGAGCAGTTCTTC.

This chain connects TRBV5-6 to TRBJ2-2, with a weak D call TRBD2 (5 bases). The CDR3 contains 16 residues. CDR1 and CDR2 (germline): SGHDT, YYEEEE. V lost 3 bases and J lost 3, with 15 bases in between. The CDR3: CASSSPAGLYTGELFF. In DNA form, the CDR3 reads TGTGCCAGCAGCTCCCCCGCAGGACTGTACACCGGGGAGCTGTTTTTT.

The V and J genes are TRBV6-1 and TRBJ2-7; D gene unclear. This CDR3 spans 13 amino acids. V was cut by 5 bases and J by 10 bases, with 18 bases left in between. Germline CDR1 and CDR2: MNHNS and SASEGT. DNA of the CDR3: TGTGCCAGCAGTCAGATGAGCCTACTCGAACAGTACTTC. Protein product: CASSQMSLLEQYF.

The V call is TRBV7-9, the J call TRBJ2-1; 9 positions match TRBD1. The CDR3 totals 19 residues. J gave up 0 bases and V 3 bases, and 12 bases lay outside the gene matches. Germline CDR1 is SEHNR and CDR2 is FQNEAQ (reference sequence). CDR3 residues: CASSFVPGQGRSSYNEQFF. The CDR3 DNA reads TGTGCCAGCAGCTTCGTCCCGGGACAGGGTCGAAGCTCCTACAATGAGCAGTTCTTC.

There are a few counts of this clone. The CDR3 is CASSQSPTDLYGYTF. CDR3 in DNA: TGTGCCAGCAGCCAATCCCCTACGGACCTCTATGGCTACACCTTC. The rearrangement uses TRBV14 and TRBJ1-2, with D unresolved. CDR1 is SGHDN and CDR2 is FVKESK in the germline V gene. The CDR3 spans 15 residues. V was shortened by 2 bases and J by 4 bases, with 14 bases between the two germline ends.

V gene TRBV29-1 combines with J gene TRBJ2-3; D is ambiguous. This CDR3 comprises 14 residues. Germline loops: CDR1 SQVTM, CDR2 ANQGSEA. Trimming took 4 bases from V and 2 from J, leaving 13 bases between them. The CDR3 bases are TGCAGCGTTGCGCGACGGCTATCCACAGATACGCAGTATTTT. Protein product: CSVARRLSTDTQYF.